One sample yielded the 5 T cell receptor beta chains listed below, sequenced in a study of T cell changes during pregnancy in multiple sclerosis. Data came from immunoSEQ multiplex PCR; TCRdb stores just in-frame clones and leaves some out. The sample shows approximately 50,000 clones, 80% to 95% of them seen only once. The source was CD4+ T cells from peripheral blood mononuclear cells, collected after pregnancy. These receptors were collected from a female donor in good health, enrolled as a control in a pregnancy study.

The chain recombines TRBV18 with TRBJ1-1; D is possibly TRBD1 (5 bases). Deletions cut 1 base from V and 1 base from J, with 19 bases between. The CDR3 extends over 18 amino acids. Germline values: CDR1 KGHSH, CDR2 LQKENI. The DNA for the CDR3 is TGTGCCAGCTCACCACGGGAGGGGTTGAGTATTGGGAACACTGAAGCTTTCTTT. Its protein is CASSPREGLSIGNTEAFF.

This sequence joins TRBV2 and TRBJ1-3, with D tentatively TRBD1 (5 bases). Trimming took 6 bases from V and 0 from J, leaving 9 bases between them. The CDR3 loop spans 14 amino acids. CDR1 and CDR2 from the germline V gene are SNHLY and FYNNEI. The CDR3 DNA is TGTGCCAGCAGGCGGGGCCCCTCTGGAAACACCATATATTTT. As protein: CASRRGPSGNTIYF.

This clone was detected only a few times. This CDR3 reads CASSDGQADYGYTF. The DNA of the CDR3 is TGCGCCAGCAGCGACGGACAGGCGGACTATGGCTACACCTTC. The chain uses TRBV10-1 and TRBJ1-2; TRBD1 agrees at 7 bases. After removal of 6 bases from V and 3 bases from J, the junction contained 7 bases not matched to a gene. Germline V lookup: CDR1 WNHNN, CDR2 SYGVQD (reference sequence). This CDR3 comprises 14 residues.

This clone was seen a few times. The chain carries TRBV18 and TRBJ1-1; D gene unclear. There are 14 residues in the CDR3. The germline V and J ends were trimmed by 3 bases and 3 bases, with 11 bases remaining between them. Germline V gene sequence: CDR1 KGHSH, CDR2 LQKENI. DNA of the CDR3: TGTGCCAGCTCACCGAATGATCAGTACACTGAAGCTTTCTTT. Its protein is CASSPNDQYTEAFF. Using reference TRBV18 and TRBJ1-1 for the parts outside the CDR3, the full variable domain is NAGVMQNPRHLVRRRGQEARLRCSPMKGHSHVYWYRQLPEEGLKFMVYLQKENIIDESGMPKERFSAEFPKEGPSILRIQQVVRGDSAAYFCASSPNDQYTEAFFGQGTRLTVV.

The chain links TRBV25-1 to TRBJ2-1; D unclear. In germline, CDR1 is MGHDK, CDR2 SYGVNS. V was cut by 4 bases and J by 0 bases, with 4 bases left in between. This CDR3 comprises 13 residues. DNA of the CDR3: TGTGCCAGCAGTGGCTACTCCTACAATGAGCAGTTCTTC. This gives the protein CASSGYSYNEQFF.